The 4 T cell receptor beta chains given below trace back to one sample, sequenced in a study of shared clonotypes between healthy human individuals. Naivety among CD8 cells was defined by CD45RO negativity and positive CCR7 selection, thereby excluding terminally differentiated effector memory CD45RA+ cells. Assay used: immunoSEQ multiplex PCR; TCRdb lists only in-frame clones, some missing. The table lists about 2.1 million clones, 90% to 95% of them singletons. The sequenced sample was naive CD8+ T cells from PBMCs. These receptors were obtained from a man between 18 and 29 years old in good health. Some clones in this sample may be carry-over from other donors' samples.

This clone was seen only once. V and J are TRBV7-9 and TRBJ2-3, with D possibly TRBD2 on 5 matching bases. The CDR3 extends over 13 amino acids. The germline V gene has CDR1 SEHNR and CDR2 FQNEAQ (reference sequence). Trimming removed 8 bases at V and 6 bases at J, with 15 bases between. CDR3 sequence: CASLSGSLDTQYF. CDR3 sequence (DNA): TGTGCCAGCCTCAGTGGGAGTCTGGATACGCAGTATTTT.

The chain is built from TRBV28 and TRBJ1-4; TRBD1 agrees at 10 bases. Germline CDR1 MDHEN, CDR2 SYDVKM. V lost 5 bases to trimming and J lost 7 bases; unmatched junction nucleotides: 19. The CDR3 is made up of 19 amino acids. CDR3 region: CASSRLSGTGDLAGEKLFF. The CDR3 DNA sequence: TGTGCCAGCAGTCGCCTTTCCGGGACAGGGGATCTAGCAGGTGAAAAACTGTTTTTT.

The V call is TRBV28, the J call TRBJ2-1; D remains ambiguous. This CDR3 contains 16 residues. Trimming pared 6 bases from V and 4 bases from J, leaving 19 bases between. CDR1 is MDHEN and CDR2 is SYDVKM in the germline V gene. The CDR3 loop reads CASRPFPGLTYNEQFF. CDR3 DNA sequence: TGTGCCAGCAGACCATTCCCGGGCCTTACTTACAATGAGCAGTTCTTC.

This chain links TRBV11-2 with TRBJ2-3, with D possibly TRBD2 on 6 matching bases. V was pared by 5 bases and J by 1 base, with 16 bases between. The CDR3 sequence is 16 residues long. In germline, CDR1 is SGHAT, CDR2 FQNNGV. The CDR3 protein is CASSPWGLAGTDTQYF. As DNA, the CDR3 is TGTGCCAGCAGCCCCTGGGGTTTAGCGGGCACAGATACGCAGTATTTT.